One TCR beta chain is described in this entry. How the authors handled the data: By means of reference gene primer amplification, nucleated cell counts were estimated. Clones were sequenced by immunoSEQ multiplex PCR, and TCRdb holds only the in-frame ones, with some missing. For V, J and clone size, that table is used; D and trimming come from the DNA. The table lists about 170,000 clones, 80% to 85% of them singletons. Germline V gene lookup returns CDR1 SNHLY and CDR2 FYNNEI. V dropped 6 bases and J dropped 8; count of bases not matched to a gene: 8. There are 13 residues in the CDR3. These data come from a study of blood T cell repertoires in COVID-19. Study-wide background: From the United States, Italy and Spain came samples of acute and convalescent COVID-19. PBMCs, B-cell-depleted T cells, or T cells were the source of the cDNA or gDNA that made up the material.

The sample comprised peripheral blood. The clonotype comes from a human donor with acute or convalescent COVID-19. The donor label of this sample is uncertain. The chain combines TRBV2 with TRBJ2-3; 7 nucleotides match TRBD2. The CDR3 reads CASRDPPGGTQYF. The CDR3 DNA sequence: TGTGCCAGCAGAGACCCCCCGGGAGGTACGCAGTATTTT. Supplemented by reference TRBV2 and TRBJ2-3, the full variable domain reads EPEVTQTPSHQVTQMGQEVILRCVPISNHLYFYWYRQILGQKVEFLVSFYNNEISEKSEIFDDQFSVERPDGSNFTLKIRSTKLEDSAMYFCASRDPPGGTQYFGPGTRLTVL.